These 26 T cell receptor beta chains originate from one sample sequenced in a study of patients and donors after allogeneic stem cell transplantation. From the RT-PCR reads, TCRdb called clonotypes with MiXCR, one entry per CDR3 protein. Of 900,000 to 1,000,000 distinct CDR3 sequences in the sample, over 15% were seen once. Sequenced sample: blood, either unsorted or a sorted T cell fraction (not recorded which). All receptors derive from a human donor who was either an allogeneic HSCT recipient or a stem cell or donor lymphocyte infusion donor (not recorded which). It is not recorded whose cells these are; they may come from a transplant donor.

CDR3 nucleotide sequence: TGCAGTGCTAGACCTGAGGGACACCAAGCTTTCTTT. It yields the protein CSARPEGHQAFF. The chain is built from TRBV20-1 and TRBJ1-1; D might be TRBD1 (6 bases). Trimming took 2 bases from V and 9 from J, leaving 13 bases between them. The germline V gene has CDR1 DFQATT and CDR2 SNEGSKA (reference sequence). The length of the CDR3 is 12 residues.

This clonotype was counted between two and nine times. The rearrangement links TRBV5-1 to TRBJ2-7; 10 bases match TRBD1. After removal of 7 bases from V and 5 bases from J, the junction contained 6 bases not matched to a gene. Germline CDR1 reads SGHRS; CDR2 reads YFSETQ. The CDR3 has 13 amino acids. The CDR3 reads CASSGQGNHEQYF. The CDR3 DNA sequence: TGCGCCAGCTCGGGACAGGGGAACCACGAGCAGTACTTC.

The chain joins TRBV20-1 to TRBJ2-7; TRBD1 agrees at 8 bases. This CDR3 is 14 amino acids long. Germline V CDR1 and CDR2: DFQATT, SNEGSKA (reference sequence). Trimming at V came to 6 bases and at J to 0 bases, leaving 7 bases not matched to a gene. This CDR3 is CSAGDRRGSYEQYF. The CDR3 DNA reads TGCAGTGCGGGGGACAGGAGGGGCTCCTACGAGCAGTACTTC.

The gene calls are TRBV30 and TRBJ2-2; a weak D match, TRBD2 (6 bases). The V gene's germline CDR1 is GTSNPN and CDR2 SVGIG (reference sequence). With 7 bases removed from V and 0 bases from J, the gap between germline ends came to 24 bases. The CDR3 has 18 residues. The DNA for the CDR3 is TGTGCCTCCTCCTTTCCGGGGGTTTCTTCAACGAACACCGGGGAGCTGTTTTTT. Translating it yields CASSFPGVSSTNTGELFF.

CDR3 nucleotides: TGTGCCACGAAACCGGGGGGTGATTACAATGAGCAGTTCTTC. Translation gives CATKPGGDYNEQFF. The chain joins TRBV6-4 to TRBJ2-1; 7 bases line up with TRBD2. Trimming removed 10 bases from V and 4 bases from J; junction bases left unmatched: 10. From germline, CDR1 is MRHNA and CDR2 SNTAGT. The CDR3 sequence is 14 residues long.

This clonotype was picked up a small number of times. The chain carries TRBV5-1 and TRBJ2-7, with TRBD2 matching 9 bases. This CDR3 comprises 16 residues. V lost 4 bases and J lost 2; bases outside the gene matches: 10. The germline V gene encodes CDR1 SGHRS and CDR2 YFSETQ. The DNA for the CDR3 is TGCGCCAGCAGCGTTGGTGGGCTAGCGGGGACCTACGAGCAGTACTTC. Amino acid sequence: CASSVGGLAGTYEQYF.

V and J are TRBV18 and TRBJ1-1; TRBD1 aligns across 7 bases. Looked up from germline, CDR1 is KGHSH and CDR2 is LQKENI. The CDR3 loop spans 15 amino acids. The ends lost 1 base at V and 4 bases at J; junction bases unmatched: 6. The CDR3 loop reads CASSPRQGVGTEAFF. CDR3 bases: TGTGCCAGCTCACCACGGCAGGGGGTAGGCACTGAAGCTTTCTTT. Drawing the rest from reference TRBV18 and TRBJ1-1, the complete variable domain is NAGVMQNPRHLVRRRGQEARLRCSPMKGHSHVYWYRQLPEEGLKFMVYLQKENIIDESGMPKERFSAEFPKEGPSILRIQQVVRGDSAAYFCASSPRQGVGTEAFFGQGTRLTVV.

This sequence joins TRBV6-2 or TRBV6-3 and TRBJ1-1; D gene ambiguous. This CDR3 region has 15 residues. Germline V lookup: CDR1 MNHEY, CDR2 SVGEGT. Trimming pared 2 bases from V and 2 bases from J, leaving 12 bases between. The CDR3 DNA is TGTGCCAGCAGTTACGGCAACTCTGCCAACACTGAAGCTTTCTTT. Its translation is CASSYGNSANTEAFF.

A few counts support this clonotype. CDR3 nucleotides: TGTGCCAGCGGGGACAGGGAGGACTCACCCCTCCACTTT. Translation: CASGDREDSPLHF. This sequence joins TRBV21-1 and TRBJ1-6; the listed D gene, TRBD1, was not tested against the DNA. TRBV21-1 is labeled a pseudogene. CDR3 length: 13 residues.

The chain recombines TRBV6-1 with TRBJ1-1; D ambiguous. The germline V gene encodes CDR1 MNHNS and CDR2 SASEGT. This CDR3 region has 13 residues. V was shortened by 9 bases and J by 4 bases, with 15 bases between the two germline ends. CDR3 protein: CARYAGNGTEAFF. CDR3 nucleotide sequence: TGTGCCAGGTATGCGGGGAATGGCACTGAAGCTTTCTTT.

The CDR3 is CAISESLAGAYEQYF. DNA of the CDR3: TGTGCCATCAGTGAGTCCCTAGCGGGGGCCTACGAGCAGTACTTC. The V gene is TRBV10-3, the J gene TRBJ2-7; TRBD2 agrees at 10 bases. The CDR3 length is 15 residues. Trimming at V came to 0 bases and at J to 2 bases, leaving 1 base not matched to a gene. Germline V gene sequence: CDR1 ENHRY, CDR2 SYGVKD.

This clonotype has only one observation. The chain recombines TRBV29-1 with TRBJ2-2; tentative D call: TRBD2 (5 bases). V lost 7 bases, J lost 1 base, and 7 bases lay in between. This CDR3 region has 12 residues. CDR1 is SQVTM and CDR2 is ANQGSEA in the germline V gene. In DNA, the CDR3 is TGCAGCGGACTACAGAACACCGGGGAGCTGTTTTTT. Protein product: CSGLQNTGELFF.

This clonotype has ten or more counts. V and J are TRBV20-1 and TRBJ2-5, with D possibly matching TRBD1 (6 bases). Germline V gene sequence: CDR1 DFQATT, CDR2 SNEGSKA (reference sequence). The CDR3 is 14 amino acids. V was trimmed by 0 bases and J by 3 bases, leaving 11 bases between them. The CDR3 region has the DNA TGCAGTGCTAGAGACACAGGGTTAAAAGAGACCCAGTACTTC. This codes for CSARDTGLKETQYF.

The chain is built from TRBV7-9 and TRBJ2-7; no firm D call. Germline CDR1 SEHNR, CDR2 FQNEAQ (reference sequence). The CDR3 is 13 amino acids. The ends were cut back, 5 bases at V and 3 bases at J, with 11 bases in the middle. CDR3 loop: CASSKATLYEQYF. The CDR3 nucleotides read TGTGCCAGCAGCAAGGCGACCCTCTACGAGCAGTACTTC.

There are a few counts of this clonotype. The chain is built from TRBV27 and TRBJ2-7; D ambiguous. The CDR3 has 12 residues. The V gene lost 8 bases and the J gene lost 5 bases, with 13 bases spanning the gap. Germline CDR1 is MNHEY and CDR2 is SMNVEV (reference sequence). The CDR3 DNA follows: TGTGCCAGCGCCGCTCAGCTCGACGAGCAGTACTTC. Translation: CASAAQLDEQYF.

This clonotype was detected a few times. The chain employs TRBV12-3 or TRBV12-4 and TRBJ1-2; D uncertain. The CDR3 has 18 residues. Trimming pared 6 bases from V and 0 bases from J, leaving 23 bases between. The CDR3 sequence: CASSSGPGRLTANYGYTF. The CDR3, as DNA: TGTGCCAGCAGCTCCGGGCCAGGACGACTTACAGCTAACTATGGCTACACCTTC.

The chain combines TRBV7-2 with TRBJ1-2; D gene unclear. CDR1 is SGHTA, CDR2 FQGNSA, per germline. The CDR3 contains 16 residues. Trimming cost V 2 bases and J 4 bases, with 17 bases left between them. The CDR3 nucleotides are TGTGCCAGCAGCTTATCGACGGACTCTAACCTCTATGGCTACACCTTC. The encoded protein is CASSLSTDSNLYGYTF.

This clonotype occurred a few times. V is TRBV30 and J is TRBJ1-1; tentative D call: TRBD1 (6 bases). The V gene lost 5 bases and the J gene lost 4 bases, with 11 bases spanning the gap. Germline lookup yields CDR1 GTSNPN and CDR2 SVGIG (reference sequence). The CDR3 sequence is 12 residues long. CDR3 amino acids: CAWGTTRTEAFF. CDR3 coding DNA: TGTGCCTGGGGGACAACTCGCACTGAAGCTTTCTTT.

V gene TRBV20-1 combines with J gene TRBJ1-2, with a tentative D call TRBD1 (5 bases). The length of the CDR3 is 13 residues. The V end was cut by 3 bases, the J end by 4 bases, with 12 bases between. Looked up from germline, CDR1 is DFQATT and CDR2 is SNEGSKA (reference sequence). The CDR3: CSASRQKPYGYTF. The CDR3 bases are TGCAGTGCTAGCCGACAGAAGCCCTATGGCTACACCTTC.

This clonotype was seen a few times. This sequence joins TRBV4-1 and TRBJ1-2; 9 nucleotides agree with TRBD1. The CDR3 length is 13 residues. V trimming: 5 bases; J trimming: 8 bases; junction bases outside the gene matches: 6. Germline values: CDR1 MGHRA, CDR2 YSYEKL. The CDR3 region has the DNA TGCGCCAGCAGCTCCCGGACAGGGGTAGGCTACACCTTC. As protein: CASSSRTGVGYTF.

The rearrangement links TRBV7-7 to TRBJ2-2; 8 positions match TRBD1. The V and J ends lost 3 bases and 7 bases, in that order; junction bases with no gene match: 10. This CDR3 contains 16 residues. In germline, CDR1 is SSHAT, CDR2 FNYEAQ (reference sequence). For the CDR3, the DNA is TGTGCCAGCAGCTTTGGGCAGGGGGCCGAAGGCGGGGAGCTGTTTTTT. It encodes CASSFGQGAEGGELFF.

J is TRBJ2-7 and V is TRBV4-2; D is perhaps TRBD1 (5 bases). Germline CDR1 reads LGHNA; CDR2 reads YNFKEQ. V was shortened by 0 bases and J by 7 bases, with 19 bases between the two germline ends. The length of the CDR3 is 16 residues. Here the CDR3 reads CASSQDQGARFSEQYF. CDR3 DNA: TGTGCCAGCAGCCAAGATCAAGGGGCGCGATTCAGTGAGCAGTACTTC.

This clonotype has just a few counts. The chain combines TRBV20-1 with TRBJ1-1, with D hard to call. This CDR3 is 11 amino acids long. V lost 3 bases and J 5 bases, leaving 7 bases between the germline ends. Germline-derived CDR1 and CDR2 are DFQATT and SNEGSKA (reference sequence). The CDR3 is CSARIETEAFF. CDR3 bases: TGCAGTGCTAGGATTGAGACTGAAGCTTTCTTT.

At least ten counts were recorded for this clonotype. This rearrangement joins TRBV12-3 or TRBV12-4 to TRBJ2-3; a possible D gene is TRBD2 (6 bases). The CDR3 consists of 15 residues. V was pared by 6 bases and J by 0 bases, with 13 bases between. The CDR3 sequence: CASSRTGDSTDTQYF. The CDR3 nucleotides read TGTGCCAGCAGCAGGACGGGGGATAGCACAGATACGCAGTATTTT.

The rearrangement uses TRBV9 and TRBJ2-3; D possibly uses TRBD1 or TRBD2 (5 bases each). Trimming removed 3 bases from V and 2 bases from J, with 10 bases in between. The V gene's germline CDR1 is SGDLS and CDR2 YYNGEE. CDR3 size: 14 residues. CDR3 residues: CASSAGRLTDTQYF. The DNA for the CDR3 is TGTGCCAGCAGCGCGGGACGCCTCACAGATACGCAGTATTTT.

This clonotype was detected only a few times. This chain connects TRBV12-3 or TRBV12-4 to TRBJ2-3; 8 bases agree with TRBD1. V shed 5 bases and J 4 bases; nucleotides not matched to a gene: 11. The CDR3 is 16 residues long. For the CDR3, the DNA is TGTGCCAGCAGTGGGGGACGGGGACAGGTGTCAGATACGCAGTATTTT. Translating gives CASSGGRGQVSDTQYF.